What follows are 30 T cell receptor beta chains derived from one specimen sequenced in a study of tumor-infiltrating lymphocytes in oesophageal squamous cell carcinoma. TCRdb ran MiXCR on the PCR reads and lists one entry per CDR3 protein. Among around 9,300 distinct CDR3 sequences listed, 66% were seen once. The sequenced material came from esophageal tumor tissue. Source of these receptors: a female donor with esophageal squamous cell carcinoma.

J is TRBJ1-2 and V is TRBV27, with TRBD1 matching over 7 bases. The CDR3 runs 15 residues. Germline CDR1 MNHEY, CDR2 SMNVEV (reference sequence). V trimming: 5 bases; J trimming: 4 bases; junction bases outside the gene matches: 10. The CDR3 spells CASSPGQASSYGYTF. The CDR3 nucleotides are TGTGCCAGCAGTCCCGGACAGGCAAGTTCCTATGGCTACACCTTC.

The gene calls are TRBV7-6 and TRBJ2-1; 7 positions match TRBD2. TRBJ2-7 explains the end of the DNA better; the J call may be wrong. In germline, CDR1 is SGHVS, CDR2 FNYEAQ. The CDR3 has 15 residues. CDR3 in DNA: TGTGCCAGCAGCTTAGTTAGGGGAGGGTCCTACGAGCAGTACTTC. Protein sequence: CASSLVRGGSYEQYF.

The chain employs TRBV7-2 and TRBJ2-3; TRBD2 aligns across 10 bases. Germline assignment: CDR1 SGHTA and CDR2 FQGNSA. The CDR3 consists of 15 residues. V gave up 2 bases and J gave up 7 bases; unmatched junction bases: 6. Here the CDR3 DNA reads TGTGCCAGCAGCTTAAGCGGGAGGGCGTGGAATACGCAGTATTTT. This translates into CASSLSGRAWNTQYF.

The rearrangement links TRBV10-2 to TRBJ2-3; D not resolved. CDR1 and CDR2 from the germline V gene are WSHSY and SAAADI. V was shortened by 11 bases and J by 0 bases, with 15 bases between the two germline ends. The CDR3 is 14 amino acids. CDR3 DNA sequence: TGCGCCTCTAACCCCGGCACTAGCACAGATACGCAGTATTTT. The encoded protein is CASNPGTSTDTQYF.

CDR3 loop: CASSPRDVALYEQYF. The CDR3, as DNA: TGTGCCAGCAGCCCCCGGGACGTGGCCCTCTACGAGCAGTACTTC. This sequence joins TRBV7-8 and TRBJ2-6; D could derive from TRBD1 or TRBD2 (5 bases each). Judging by the DNA end, TRBJ2-7 fits better; the J call may be wrong. There are 15 residues in the CDR3. Germline V gene sequence: CDR1 SGHVS, CDR2 FQNEAQ.

The chain links TRBV4-2 to TRBJ2-3, with D perhaps TRBD1 or TRBD2 (5 bases each). The germline CDR1 and CDR2 sequences are LGHNA and YNFKEQ. The V end was cut by 0 bases, the J end by 0 bases, with 10 bases between. This CDR3 contains 16 residues. CDR3 bases: TGTGCCAGCAGCCAAGATTTGGGGGAGAGCACAGATACGCAGTATTTT. This translates into CASSQDLGESTDTQYF.

V and J are TRBV6-4 and TRBJ2-7, with 14 bases that match TRBD2. The better agreement between TRBJ2-1 and the DNA end casts doubt on the J call. The germline gives CDR1 MRHNA, CDR2 SNTAGT. The CDR3 consists of 16 residues. CDR3 coding DNA: TGTGCCAGCAGTGAAGGACTAGCGGGAGGATACAATGAGCAGTTCTTC. This codes for CASSEGLAGGYNEQFF.

The chain links TRBV7-6 to TRBJ2-4, with a tentative D call TRBD2 (7 bases). The DNA matches TRBJ2-5 better at its end, which makes the J call doubtful. CDR3 size: 19 residues. Germline values: CDR1 SGHVS, CDR2 FNYEAQ. In DNA form, the CDR3 reads TGTGCCAGCAGCTCCTGGGGGGGCCCCCGGACAGTCCGACAAGAGACCCAGTACTTC. Amino acid sequence: CASSSWGGPRTVRQETQYF.

The CDR3 spells CASSYEYSYNEQFF. Here the CDR3 DNA reads TGTGCCAGCAGCTATGAATATTCCTACAATGAGCAGTTCTTC. V usage is TRBV7-2 and J usage is TRBJ2-5; D is unclear. The J call could be wrong; TRBJ2-1 is a better fit for the DNA end. The CDR3 has 14 amino acids. Germline CDR1 SGHTA, CDR2 FQGNSA.

The CDR3, as DNA: TGTGCCAGCAGCTTTGGGCGAGACCACGAGCAGTACTTC. Its protein product is CASSFGRDHEQYF. The chain couples TRBV7-2 to TRBJ2-1; D gene uncertain. The J call may be incorrect, as the DNA end agrees better with TRBJ2-7. The length of the CDR3 is 13 residues. The germline V gene encodes CDR1 SGHTA and CDR2 FQGNSA.

In nucleotides, the CDR3 is TGTGCCAGTAGGGGGTTTTCTCTCTACGAGCAGTACTTC. It codes for CASRGFSLYEQYF. The chain carries TRBV27 and TRBJ2-5; D is possibly TRBD1 (6 bases). Judging by the DNA end, TRBJ2-7 fits better; the J call may be wrong. In germline, CDR1 is MNHEY, CDR2 SMNVEV (reference sequence). The CDR3 has 13 amino acids.

This clonotype has ten or more counts. This may come from a read error, since a much larger clone is one base off. This sequence joins TRBV24-1 and TRBJ2-5; tentative D call: TRBD2 (5 bases). Germline CDR1 is KGHDR and CDR2 is SFDVKD. CDR3 length equals 13 residues. Trimming cost V 4 bases and J 11 bases, with 16 bases left between them. CDR3 coding DNA: TGTGCCACCAGTGACCCCGGACTGAATGAGCAGTACTTC. Translation: CATSDPGLNEQYF.

The rearrangement uses TRBV2 and TRBJ2-1; no clear D gene. The J call is doubtful: the DNA matches TRBJ2-7 better. This CDR3 is built from 13 residues. CDR1 is SNHLY and CDR2 is FYNNEI in the germline V gene. The CDR3 loop reads CASSDVGSWEQYF. For the CDR3, the DNA is TGTGCCAGCAGTGATGTAGGGTCCTGGGAGCAGTACTTC.

The CDR3 DNA sequence: TGTGCCAGCAGCACACTAGGGACAGATACGCAGTATTTT. Translation gives CASSTLGTDTQYF. The chain couples TRBV7-8 to TRBJ2-3; D perhaps matches TRBD2 (5 bases). V lost 5 bases, J lost 3 bases, and 9 bases lay in between. Germline V gene sequence: CDR1 SGHVS, CDR2 FQNEAQ. The CDR3 sequence is 13 residues long.

The chain uses TRBV6-6 and TRBJ2-5, with 10 positions matching TRBD1. The J call may not be correct, given that the DNA end is closer to TRBJ2-1. The CDR3 is made up of 21 amino acids. Germline-derived CDR1 and CDR2 are MNHNY and SVGAGI (reference sequence). CDR3 bases: TGTGCCAGCAGTTACTCGATACTAGGGACAGGGGCTCTACAGTTGGGCAATGAGCAGTTCTTC. Residues: CASSYSILGTGALQLGNEQFF.

The CDR3 DNA reads TGTGCCAGTTCGACAGGGGGCAGGGGCTACACCTTC. Translated: CASSTGGRGYTF. The V and J genes are TRBV19 and TRBJ1-2, with TRBD1 matching over 10 bases. Trimming removed 8 bases from V and 8 bases from J; junction bases left unmatched: 5. Germline V gene data show CDR1 as LNHDA and CDR2 as SQIVND (reference sequence). The CDR3 has 12 residues.

The CDR3 bases are TGTGCCAGCAGCTTAGCGACAGGGTTCCAAGAGACCCAGTACTTC. It specifies CASSLATGFQETQYF. The chain employs TRBV7-2 and TRBJ2-7; 7 positions match TRBD1. The J call may be faulty, since TRBJ2-5 better matches the DNA end. Germline loops: CDR1 SGHTA, CDR2 FQGNSA. CDR3 length equals 15 residues.

The gene calls are TRBV10-3 and TRBJ2-6; the match to TRBD2 covers 10 bases. TRBJ2-1 matches the DNA end more closely, so the J call is doubtful. There are 15 residues in the CDR3. CDR1 ENHRY and CDR2 SYGVKD come from the germline V gene. The CDR3 DNA follows: TGTGCCATCAGGGGCCTAGCGGGAGATCAGGATGAGCAGTTCTTC. Its protein product is CAIRGLAGDQDEQFF.

The V call is TRBV28, the J call TRBJ2-3; D perhaps matches TRBD2 (6 bases). This CDR3 is 15 amino acids long. Germline lookup yields CDR1 MDHEN and CDR2 SYDVKM. The germline V and J ends were trimmed by 3 bases and 2 bases, with 12 bases remaining between them. As DNA, the CDR3 is TGTGCCAGCAGTTTCGGTCTAGCGTACACAGATACGCAGTATTTT. It translates to CASSFGLAYTDTQYF.

As for this clonotype: The germline gene is not matched at one end of the junction; a read error may be the cause. The V call is TRBV19, the J call TRBJ2-4; TRBD2 matches at 7 bases. Germline CDR1 and CDR2: LNHDA and SQIVND (reference sequence). The CDR3 extends over 16 amino acids. CDR3 bases: TGTGCCAGTACCCCGAGGCGGGGGATCGGCAGTCAGCCCCAGCATTTC. Amino acid sequence: CASTPRRGIGSQPQHF.

The V and J genes are TRBV7-2 and TRBJ1-1; tentative D call: TRBD1 (5 bases). The length of the CDR3 is 18 residues. The ends were cut back, 1 base at V and 7 bases at J, with 25 bases in the middle. Germline V gene sequence: CDR1 SGHTA, CDR2 FQGNSA. This CDR3 is CASSLVDAYERLDSEAFF. Here the CDR3 DNA reads TGTGCCAGCAGCTTAGTTGACGCCTATGAACGGCTCGACAGTGAAGCTTTCTTT.

The rearrangement joins TRBV7-3 to TRBJ2-3, with a possible D match to TRBD1 (6 bases). The CDR3 has 13 amino acids. Germline V lookup: CDR1 SGHTA, CDR2 FQGTGA. Trimming stripped 4 bases from V and 6 bases from J, with 11 bases between. CDR3 in DNA: TGTGCCAGCAGCTCGACACAGGGTGATACGCAGTATTTT. Its protein is CASSSTQGDTQYF.

This clonotype is categorized as medium-sized. This chain joins TRBV6-1 and TRBJ2-7, with D hard to call. V was shortened by 0 bases and J by 5 bases, with 11 bases between the two germline ends. The length of the CDR3 is 14 residues. CDR1 MNHNS and CDR2 SASEGT come from the germline V gene. CDR3 loop: CASSEALGPHEQYF. The CDR3 DNA is TGTGCCAGCAGTGAAGCGCTAGGACCCCACGAGCAGTACTTC.

Only one count was recorded for this clonotype. The chain couples TRBV7-2 to TRBJ2-6; D is unclear. V was cut by 2 bases and J by 1 base, with 9 bases left in between. The length of the CDR3 is 16 residues. Germline CDR1 is SGHTA and CDR2 is FQGNSA. CDR3 loop: CASSLSVGSGANVLTF. CDR3 nucleotide sequence: TGTGCCAGCAGCTTAAGTGTGGGATCTGGGGCCAACGTCCTGACTTTC.

A note on this clonotype: One end of the junction is discordant with germline, which a read error may explain. The chain recombines TRBV6-1 with TRBJ2-3, with TRBD2 matching over 9 bases. CDR3 length: 13 amino acids. The V gene's germline CDR1 is MNHNS and CDR2 SASEGT. CDR3 sequence reads: CASSERSGRTKFF. CDR3 coding DNA: TGTGCCAGCAGTGAACGAAGCGGGAGGACCAAGTTCTTC.

The V and J genes are TRBV6-6 and TRBJ2-3, with 9 bases matching TRBD1. Losses at the gene ends were 6 bases for V and 1 base for J; bases not matched to a gene: 8. Germline CDR1 is MNHNY and CDR2 is SVGAGI (reference sequence). The CDR3 consists of 16 residues. The CDR3: CASRNPGDRGTDTQYF. CDR3 coding DNA: TGTGCCAGCAGAAATCCGGGGGACAGGGGCACAGATACGCAGTATTTT.

V is TRBV28 and J is TRBJ2-6; the D is unclear. Trimming left V 5 bases short and J 9 bases short, with 11 bases between. CDR3 size: 13 residues. Germline values: CDR1 MDHEN, CDR2 SYDVKM. The CDR3 sequence: CASSITVFNVLTF. CDR3 coding DNA: TGTGCCAGCAGTATAACCGTTTTCAACGTCCTGACTTTC.

V gene TRBV7-2 combines with J gene TRBJ2-3; no definite D call. The J call may be in error: the DNA end matches TRBJ2-7 better. The length of the CDR3 is 12 residues. The germline gives CDR1 SGHTA, CDR2 FQGNSA. The CDR3 here is CASSSNYNEQYF. The CDR3 region has the DNA TGTGCCAGCAGCTCTAACTACAATGAGCAGTACTTC.

The chain combines TRBV7-3 with TRBJ2-7, with 16 nucleotides matching TRBD2. From germline, CDR1 is SGHTA and CDR2 FQGTGA. J lost 10 bases, V lost 5 bases, and 11 bases had no gene match. The CDR3 is 16 residues long. CDR3 sequence: CASSLGTSGGAGIQYF. CDR3 nucleotide sequence: TGTGCCAGCAGCCTCGGGACTAGCGGGGGGGCAGGGATTCAGTACTTC.

This clonotype came up once. The chain carries TRBV7-9 and TRBJ2-5, with D perhaps TRBD2 (6 bases). The J call is uncertain, as TRBJ2-1 better fits the DNA end. The germline V gene has CDR1 SEHNR and CDR2 FQNEAQ (reference sequence). The CDR3 spans 14 residues. Here the CDR3 DNA reads TGTGCCAGCAGCTCTTTTCGGGGGAGTAATGAGCAGTTCTTC. Translation gives CASSSFRGSNEQFF.